A selection of T cell receptor beta chains follows, all from one sample in a study of CD8 T cells in ankylosing spondylitis. TCRdb analysed the 5' RACE reads with MiXCR anew, one entry per CDR3 protein. The data hold some 300,000 distinct CDR3 sequences, with around 21% observed a single time. Material for sequencing was blood, either unsorted or a sorted T cell fraction (not recorded which). These receptor sequences come from a female donor with ankylosing spondylitis or in good health (not recorded which). The CDR3 runs from the conserved cysteine through the conserved F or W. The D gene is left open where the match is weak. Rows may omit the clone size; those that give it use once, few, many or a size class.

j_gene	d_gene	v_gene	abundance	CDR3nt	CDR3aa
TRBJ1-1	.	TRBV12-3/TRBV12-4	few	TGTGCCAGCAGTTTGCGGACGTCGAACACTGAAGCTTTCTTT	CASSLRTSNTEAFF
TRBJ2-7	.	TRBV12-3/TRBV12-4	.	TGTGCCAGCAGCCGGGACTCGCCCGGATACGAGCAGTACTTC	CASSRDSPGYEQYF
TRBJ1-5	.	TRBV4-1	many	TGCGCCAGCAGCCAAGATCGAGGGAGAGGGATCAATCAGCCCCAGCATTTT	CASSQDRGRGINQPQHF
TRBJ1-3	.	TRBV7-9	.	TGTGCCAAAGGCGGGGGTGGGTTCCCTGGAAACACCATATATTTT	CAKGGGGFPGNTIYF
TRBJ1-1	.	TRBV9	.	TGTGCCAGCAGCGTAGACAGGGCGAACACTGAAGCTTTCTTT	CASSVDRANTEAFF
TRBJ1-1	TRBD1	TRBV7-9	many	TGTGCCAGCAGCTTTCGACAGGGGGCATTCTTCGGCACTGAAGCTTTCTTT	CASSFRQGAFFGTEAFF
TRBJ2-1	.	TRBV13	.	TGTGCCAGCACTCTGGGTAGGGGTCAGGAGCAGTTCTTC	CASTLGRGQEQFF
TRBJ2-2	TRBD2	TRBV20-1	many	TGCAGTGCTAGAGCAAGCGGGAATACGAACACCGGGGAGCTGTTTTTT	CSARASGNTNTGELFF
TRBJ2-6	.	TRBV12-3/TRBV12-4	.	TGTGCCAGCAGTTTAGGCCCCTCTGGGGCCAACGTCCTGACTTTC	CASSLGPSGANVLTF
TRBJ2-5	.	TRBV20-1	.	TGCAGTGCTAGAGCGACAGTCAGGGAGACCCAGTACTTC	CSARATVRETQYF
TRBJ1-1	.	TRBV3-1	few	TGTGCCAGCAGCCAGCCCCGTAATGGCCGTGAAGCTTTCTTT	CASSQPRNGREAFF
TRBJ2-2	.	TRBV9	.	TGTGCCAGCGGGGCGACGGGGGAGCTGTTTTTT	CASGATGELFF
TRBJ2-7	.	TRBV7-2	.	TGTGCCAGCAGGTTGAGGGTTTCCTCCTACGAGCAGTACTTC	CASRLRVSSYEQYF
TRBJ1-2	TRBD1	TRBV6-1	.	TGTGCCAGCAGGCGCCCAGGGGGGAGTGATGGCTACACCTTC	CASRRPGGSDGYTF
TRBJ2-7	.	TRBV11-2	few	TGTGCCAGCAGCTTATCCTCCACCTCCTACGAGCAGTACTTC	CASSLSSTSYEQYF
TRBJ2-1	TRBD2	TRBV12-3/TRBV12-4	.	TGTGCCAGCAGGAGGGGGACTAGCGGGAGCAATGAGCAGTTCTTC	CASRRGTSGSNEQFF
TRBJ2-3	TRBD2	TRBV24-1	many	TGTGCCACCAGTGATCGACTAGCGGGAGGGGGAGATACGCAGTATTTT	CATSDRLAGGGDTQYF
TRBJ2-5	TRBD2	TRBV6-5	few	TGTGCCAGCAGTTCTAGCGGGAGGGGCCAAGAGACCCAGTACTTC	CASSSSGRGQETQYF
TRBJ2-2	TRBD2	TRBV9	.	TGTGCCAGCAGCGTAGTGGGTAGCGGGAGGTTGAACACCGGGGAGCTGTTTTTT	CASSVVGSGRLNTGELFF
TRBJ2-3	TRBD1	TRBV30	.	TGTGCCTGGACCCTAGGAGACAGGGGACGAGCAGATACGCAGTATTTT	CAWTLGDRGRADTQYF
TRBJ1-1	TRBD1	TRBV20-1	few	TGCAGTGCTAGAGGCCGGCCAGGGGGCGAGACTGAAGCTTTCTTT	CSARGRPGGETEAFF
TRBJ2-7	.	TRBV7-2	.	TGTGCCAGCAGCTTAGGTCAACCGGGACTTCGGAGGTACGAGCAGTACTTC	CASSLGQPGLRRYEQYF
TRBJ1-2	TRBD1	TRBV5-6	once	TGTGCCAGCAGCCCAGCACAGGGGGACTATGGCTACACCTTC	CASSPAQGDYGYTF
TRBJ2-7	.	TRBV5-6	many	TGTGCCAGCAGTTTCATCGACAGGTACGAGCAGTACTTC	CASSFIDRYEQYF
TRBJ2-1	TRBD1	TRBV12-3/TRBV12-4	.	TGTGCCACCAACGCCGGGACAGAAAGCTACAATGAGCAGTTCTTC	CATNAGTESYNEQFF
TRBJ2-3	TRBD2	TRBV12-3/TRBV12-4	few	TGTGCCAGCAGTCCCCGGGGGGGGTTGGCAGATACGCAGTATTTT	CASSPRGGLADTQYF
TRBJ2-7	TRBD2	TRBV29-1	few	TGCAGCGTTGACAGCAGCACTAGCGGGAACTACGAGCAGTACTTC	CSVDSSTSGNYEQYF
TRBJ1-2	.	TRBV6-1	.	TGTGCCAGCAGCCGACCGGGACCGGGGGGCGCGGGCTACACCTTC	CASSRPGPGGAGYTF
TRBJ1-1	.	TRBV7-2	.	TGTGCCAGCAGCTTGGTTGGGGGGTGGGTTTCTGAAGCTTTCTTT	CASSLVGGWVSEAFF
TRBJ1-3	.	TRBV6-5	.	TGTGCCAGCAGTTACGGGGCCACAGGCGGAAACACCATATATTTT	CASSYGATGGNTIYF
TRBJ2-3	TRBD1	TRBV20-1	few	TGCAGTGCTACGCCCGGGACAGGCTCTTTGGGTACGCAGTATTTT	CSATPGTGSLGTQYF
TRBJ2-1	.	TRBV12-3/TRBV12-4	few	TGTGCCAGCAGTTTTAAAGCCCGGAATGCTGGACAGTTCTTC	CASSFKARNAGQFF
TRBJ2-2	TRBD2	TRBV12-3/TRBV12-4	.	TGTGCCAGCAGGTCAAGGGCCGGGACTAGCGGCGGGGAGCTGTTTTTT	CASRSRAGTSGGELFF
TRBJ2-7	.	TRBV7-9	few	TGTGCCAGCAGCTCTACCCAAAGAGTGAACTCCTACGAGCAGTACTTC	CASSSTQRVNSYEQYF
TRBJ2-5	TRBD2	TRBV7-9	.	TGTGCCAGCAGCTCGGGACTAGCGGGAGGTAAAGAGACCCAGTACTTC	CASSSGLAGGKETQYF
TRBJ2-3	TRBD1	TRBV6-2/TRBV6-3	many	TGTGCCAGCAGCGTGGGACAGGCGGGTACAGATACGCAGTATTTT	CASSVGQAGTDTQYF
TRBJ2-7	TRBD1	TRBV10-3	many	TGTGCCACCCGGGCAGGGACAGGGGGTGACGAGCAGTACTTC	CATRAGTGGDEQYF
TRBJ1-1	.	TRBV29-1	many	TGCAGCGTTGAACGGCGCAGTCTGAACACTGAAGCTTTCTTT	CSVERRSLNTEAFF
TRBJ1-1	.	TRBV6-5	.	TGTGCCAGCAGTTACTCCCAGGCCCCCACTGAAGCTTTCTTT	CASSYSQAPTEAFF
TRBJ2-4	TRBD2	TRBV9	.	TGTGCCAGCAATGAGGCGGGGGGCAAAAACATTCAGTACTTC	CASNEAGGKNIQYF
TRBJ1-3	.	TRBV15	few	TGTGCCACCAGCAGAGATGGGCAGATCTCTGGAAACACCATATATTTT	CATSRDGQISGNTIYF